Sequencing of this TCR beta chain was carried out in a study of T cell responses to AZD1222 COVID-19 vaccine. Across the study: Second doses that came at about 4 or about 12 weeks were put together.

Repertoires were generated with immunoSEQ multiplex PCR, while TCRdb's copy carries only in-frame clones and drops some. The sample lists under 130,000 clones; 80% to 95% were seen once. This CDR3 has 19 residues. The germline CDR1 and CDR2 sequences are SEHNR and FQNEAQ (reference sequence). With 5 bases clipped from V and 0 bases from J, the junction kept 12 bases outside the gene matches. General study results and limits: Donors in the cohort were predominantly white British and more often female, and clonal diversity was possibly underestimated.

With respect to this clone: Its antigen is still unknown.

The genes are TRBV7-9 and TRBJ2-1; 11 bases line up with TRBD2. The TCR was taken from an adult in good health. Source: peripheral blood, taken on day 0 of AZD1222 vaccination. The chain's CDR3 is CASSNLAGGQGSSYNEQFF. CDR3 coding DNA: TGTGCCAGCAGCAACCTAGCGGGGGGCCAGGGGAGCTCCTACAATGAGCAGTTCTTC.